This TCR beta chain emerged from a study of cytotoxic CD8 clonotypes in ibrutinib-treated CLL. The CDR3 is 16 residues long. The ends were cut back, 1 base at V and 2 bases at J, with 15 bases in the middle. Germline lookup yields CDR1 SGHVS and CDR2 FQNEAQ. The method was immunoSEQ multiplex PCR; TCRdb's version includes in-frame clones alone and lacks a portion of them. The sample includes around 160,000 clones, roughly 90% of them seen just once. As concerns this clone: As yet, its antigen is unknown.

Overall study results and limits: The study found baseline clonality above age-matched healthy donors, tracking circulating CD8+ T-cell counts.

The starting material was PBMCs, obtained at disease progression, from a patient treated with ibrutinib. The chain combines TRBV7-8 with TRBJ2-7; TRBD2 is a possible D gene (6 bases). The sequence was collected from a human donor with chronic lymphocytic leukemia. The CDR3 DNA reads TGTGCCAGCAGCTTAGACATTGGGGAGGTTACCTACGAGCAGTACTTC. It yields the protein CASSLDIGEVTYEQYF.